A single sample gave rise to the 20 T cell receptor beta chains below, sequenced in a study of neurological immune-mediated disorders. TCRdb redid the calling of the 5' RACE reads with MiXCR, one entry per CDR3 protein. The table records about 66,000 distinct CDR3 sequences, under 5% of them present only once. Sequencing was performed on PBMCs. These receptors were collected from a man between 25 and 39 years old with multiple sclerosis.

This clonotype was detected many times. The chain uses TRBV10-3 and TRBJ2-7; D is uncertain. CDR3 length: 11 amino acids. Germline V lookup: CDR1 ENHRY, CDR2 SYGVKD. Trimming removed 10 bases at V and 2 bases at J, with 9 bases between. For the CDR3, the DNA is TGTGCCACCAGAGGCACCTACGAGCAGTACGTC. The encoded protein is CATRGTYEQYV.

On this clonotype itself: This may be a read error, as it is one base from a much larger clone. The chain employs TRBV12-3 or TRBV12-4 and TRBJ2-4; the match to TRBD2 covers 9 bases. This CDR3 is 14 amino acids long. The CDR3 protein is CVSSVGAGGNIQYF. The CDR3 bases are TGTGTCAGCAGTGTCGGAGCGGGGGGAAACATTCAGTACTTC.

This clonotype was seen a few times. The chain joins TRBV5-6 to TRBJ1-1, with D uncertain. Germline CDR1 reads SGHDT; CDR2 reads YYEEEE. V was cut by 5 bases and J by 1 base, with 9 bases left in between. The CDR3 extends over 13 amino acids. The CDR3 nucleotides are TGTGCCAGCAGTCCCCCCACGAACACTGAAGCTTTCTTT. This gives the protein CASSPPTNTEAFF.

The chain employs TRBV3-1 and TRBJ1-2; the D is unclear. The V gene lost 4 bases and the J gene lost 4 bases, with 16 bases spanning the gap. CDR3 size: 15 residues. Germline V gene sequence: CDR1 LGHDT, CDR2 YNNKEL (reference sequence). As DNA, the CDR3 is TGTGCCAGCAGCCCCAGGAGCCTTCGTAGCTATGGCTACACCTTC. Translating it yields CASSPRSLRSYGYTF. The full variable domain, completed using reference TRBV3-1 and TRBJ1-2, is DTAVSQTPKYLVTQMGNDKSIKCEQNLGHDTMYWYKQDSKKFLKIMFSYNNKELIINETVPNRFSPKSPDKAHLNLHINSLELGDSAVYFCASSPRSLRSYGYTFGSGTRLTVV.

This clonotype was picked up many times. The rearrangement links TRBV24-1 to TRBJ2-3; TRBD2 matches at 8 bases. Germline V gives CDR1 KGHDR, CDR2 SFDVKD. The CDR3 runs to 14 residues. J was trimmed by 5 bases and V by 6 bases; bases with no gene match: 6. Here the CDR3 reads CATSNSGARDTQYF. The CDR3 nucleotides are TGTGCCACCAGTAATAGCGGGGCGAGAGATACGCAGTATTTT.

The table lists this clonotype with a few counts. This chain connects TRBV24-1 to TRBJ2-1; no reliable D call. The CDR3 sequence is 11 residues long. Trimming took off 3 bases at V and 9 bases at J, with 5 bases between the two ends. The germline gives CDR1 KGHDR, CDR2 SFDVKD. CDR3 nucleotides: TGTGCCACCAGTGATAGGATTGAGCAGTTCTTC. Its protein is CATSDRIEQFF.

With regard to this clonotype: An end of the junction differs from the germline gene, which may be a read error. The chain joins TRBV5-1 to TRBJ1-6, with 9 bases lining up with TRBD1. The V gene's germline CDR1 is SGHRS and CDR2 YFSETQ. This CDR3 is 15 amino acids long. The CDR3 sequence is CASSLGGTGNSPLNF. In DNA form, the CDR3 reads TGTGCCAGCAGCTTGGGCGGGACAGGGAATTCACCCCTCAACTTT.

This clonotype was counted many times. CDR3 sequence reads: CASSPPGAVWYF. The CDR3, as DNA: TGTGCCAGCAGCCCCCCCGGAGCCGTTTGGTACTTC. The V and J genes are TRBV7-7 and TRBJ2-5; no clear D gene. Germline CDR1 SSHAT, CDR2 FNYEAQ (reference sequence). This CDR3 spans 12 amino acids. V lost 5 bases, J lost 13 bases, and 17 bases lay in between.

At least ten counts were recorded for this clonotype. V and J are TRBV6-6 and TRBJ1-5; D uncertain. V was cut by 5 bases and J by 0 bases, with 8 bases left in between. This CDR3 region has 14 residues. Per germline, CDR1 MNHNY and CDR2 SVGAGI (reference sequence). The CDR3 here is CASSPTLSNQPQHF. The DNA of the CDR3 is TGTGCCAGCAGTCCGACCCTTAGCAATCAGCCCCAGCATTTT.

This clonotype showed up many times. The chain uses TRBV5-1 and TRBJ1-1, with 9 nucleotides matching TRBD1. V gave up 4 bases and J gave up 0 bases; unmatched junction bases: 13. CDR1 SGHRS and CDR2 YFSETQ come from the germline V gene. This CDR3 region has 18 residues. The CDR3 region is CASSPTGQGGIMNTEAFF. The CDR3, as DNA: TGCGCCAGCAGCCCGACGGGACAGGGAGGCATTATGAACACTGAAGCTTTCTTT. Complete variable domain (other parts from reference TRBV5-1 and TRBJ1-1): KAGVTQTPRYLIKTRGQQVTLSCSPISGHRSVSWYQQTPGQGLQFLFEYFSETQRNKGNFPGRFSGRQFSNSRSEMNVSTLELGDSALYLCASSPTGQGGIMNTEAFFGQGTRLTVV.

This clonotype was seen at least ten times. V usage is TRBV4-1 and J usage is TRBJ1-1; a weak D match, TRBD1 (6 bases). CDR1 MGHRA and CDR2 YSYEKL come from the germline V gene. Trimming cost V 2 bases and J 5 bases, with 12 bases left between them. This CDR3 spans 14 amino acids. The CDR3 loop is CASSQIQGSTEAFF. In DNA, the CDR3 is TGCGCCAGCAGCCAAATTCAGGGGAGTACTGAAGCTTTCTTT.

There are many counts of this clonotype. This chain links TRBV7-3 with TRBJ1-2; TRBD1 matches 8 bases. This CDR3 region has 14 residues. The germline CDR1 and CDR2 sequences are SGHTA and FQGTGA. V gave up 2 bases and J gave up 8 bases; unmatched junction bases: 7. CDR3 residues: CASSLDGQGQGYTF. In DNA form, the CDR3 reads TGTGCCAGCAGCTTAGATGGACAGGGCCAAGGCTACACCTTC.

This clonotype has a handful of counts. The CDR3 bases are TGTGCCAGCAGCTTCCGGGACAGGGCCCTTAATGGCTACACCTTC. The encoded protein is CASSFRDRALNGYTF. The chain recombines TRBV7-9 with TRBJ1-2; 9 nucleotides agree with TRBD1. The CDR3 extends over 15 amino acids. The germline CDR1 and CDR2 sequences are SEHNR and FQNEAQ (reference sequence). V lost 3 bases and J lost 6; bases outside the gene matches: 8.

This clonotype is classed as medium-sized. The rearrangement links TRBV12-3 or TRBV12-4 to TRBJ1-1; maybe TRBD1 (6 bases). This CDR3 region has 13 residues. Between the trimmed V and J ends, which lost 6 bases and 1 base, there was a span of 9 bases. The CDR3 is CASSWGRNTEAFF. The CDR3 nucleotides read TGTGCCAGCAGCTGGGGGCGGAACACTGAAGCTTTCTTT.

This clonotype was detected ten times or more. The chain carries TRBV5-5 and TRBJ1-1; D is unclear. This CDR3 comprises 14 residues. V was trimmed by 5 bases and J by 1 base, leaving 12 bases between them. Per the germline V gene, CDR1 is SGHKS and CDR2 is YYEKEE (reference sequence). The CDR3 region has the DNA TGTGCCAGCAGTTACCGCTTGGGGAACACTGAAGCTTTCTTT. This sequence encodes CASSYRLGNTEAFF.

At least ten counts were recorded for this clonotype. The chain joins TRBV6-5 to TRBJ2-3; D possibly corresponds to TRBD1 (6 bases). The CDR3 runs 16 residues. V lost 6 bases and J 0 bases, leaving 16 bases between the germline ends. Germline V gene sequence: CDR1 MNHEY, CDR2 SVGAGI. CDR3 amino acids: CASSLGQTFSTDTQYF. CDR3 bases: TGTGCCAGCAGCCTTGGACAGACTTTTAGCACAGATACGCAGTATTTT.

CDR3 region: CASSQDGGRAEAFF. The CDR3 bases are TGTGCCAGCAGCCAAGATGGGGGTCGCGCTGAAGCTTTCTTT. The gene calls are TRBV3-1 and TRBJ1-1; tentatively, D is TRBD1 (5 bases). Trimming removed 0 bases from V and 6 bases from J, with 11 bases in between. Germline loops: CDR1 LGHDT, CDR2 YNNKEL (reference sequence). CDR3 length: 14 residues.

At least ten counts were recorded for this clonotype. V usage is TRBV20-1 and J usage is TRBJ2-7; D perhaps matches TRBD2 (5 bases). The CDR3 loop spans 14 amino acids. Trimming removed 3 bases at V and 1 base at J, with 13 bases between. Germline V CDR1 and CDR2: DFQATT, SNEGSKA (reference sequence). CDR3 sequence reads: CSARVYGVSYEQYF. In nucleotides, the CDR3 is TGCAGTGCTAGGGTTTACGGGGTGTCCTACGAGCAGTACTTC.

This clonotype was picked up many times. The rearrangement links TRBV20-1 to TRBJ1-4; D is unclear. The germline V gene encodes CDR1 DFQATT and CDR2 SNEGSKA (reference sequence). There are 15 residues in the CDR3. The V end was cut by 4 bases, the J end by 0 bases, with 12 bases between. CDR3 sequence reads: CSAIPGFATNEKLFF. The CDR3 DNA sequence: TGCAGTGCTATCCCGGGATTTGCAACTAATGAAAAACTGTTTTTT.

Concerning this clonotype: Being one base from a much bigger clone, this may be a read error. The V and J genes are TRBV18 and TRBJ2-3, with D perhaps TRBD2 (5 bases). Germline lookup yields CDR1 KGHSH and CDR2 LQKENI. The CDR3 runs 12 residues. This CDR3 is CAGSPGGDTQYF. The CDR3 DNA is TGTGCCGGCTCCCCCGGAGGAGATACGCAGTATTTT.